This entry features one TCR beta chain sequence. Its antigen is undetermined. The method was immunoSEQ multiplex PCR; TCRdb's version includes in-frame clones alone and lacks a portion of them. The sample lists thousands of clones, roughly 66% seen once, with roughly 29% in the top ten. The time point was: neoterminal ileum biopsy at postoperative endoscopy, about 6 months after surgery. Eligibility required adulthood, ileal or ileocolonic Crohn's disease and indicated ileocolonic resection. This sample is drawn from a study of T cell repertoires in ileal Crohn's disease. As for the study in general: About half of patients got postoperative therapy: around ten thiopurines, roughly 19 anti-TNF.

Study outcomes and limitations: High-frequency clones were more common in sorted CD8 than CD4 cells. Endoscopy was done a median around seven months after surgery.

V was shortened by 0 bases and J by 3 bases, with 12 bases between the two germline ends. This CDR3 has 16 amino acids. CDR1 is MNHEY and CDR2 is SVGAGI in the germline V gene. This chain connects TRBV6-5 to TRBJ1-3; D gene unclear. Sequenced material: ileal tissue. This clonotype originated in an adult with Crohn's disease. The chain's CDR3 is CASSYSEGAGGNTIYF. The CDR3 nucleotides read TGTGCCAGCAGTTACTCGGAGGGCGCGGGTGGAAACACCATATATTTT.